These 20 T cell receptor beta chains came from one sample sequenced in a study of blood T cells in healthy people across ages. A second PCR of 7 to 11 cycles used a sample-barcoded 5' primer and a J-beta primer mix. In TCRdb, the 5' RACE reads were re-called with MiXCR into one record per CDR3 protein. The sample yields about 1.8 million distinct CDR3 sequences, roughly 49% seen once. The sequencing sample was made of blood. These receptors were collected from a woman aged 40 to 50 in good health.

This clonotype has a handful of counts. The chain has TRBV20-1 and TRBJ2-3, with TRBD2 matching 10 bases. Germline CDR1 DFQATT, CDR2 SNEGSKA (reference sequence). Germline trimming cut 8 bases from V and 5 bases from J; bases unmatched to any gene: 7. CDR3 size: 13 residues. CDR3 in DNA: TGCAGTCCTCTAGCGGGGGCGGGAGATACGCAGTATTTT. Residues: CSPLAGAGDTQYF.

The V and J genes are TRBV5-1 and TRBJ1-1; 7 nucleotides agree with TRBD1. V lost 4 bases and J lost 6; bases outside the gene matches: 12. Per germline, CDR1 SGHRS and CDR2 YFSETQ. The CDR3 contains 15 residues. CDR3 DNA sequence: TGCGCCAGCAGCATAAAATACAGGGGTGATGCTGAAGCTTTCTTT. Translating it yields CASSIKYRGDAEAFF.

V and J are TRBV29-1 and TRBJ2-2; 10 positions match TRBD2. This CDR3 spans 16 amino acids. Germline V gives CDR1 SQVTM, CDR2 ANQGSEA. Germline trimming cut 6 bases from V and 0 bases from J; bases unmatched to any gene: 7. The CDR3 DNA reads TGCAGCGTGGATAGCGGGGGGATTCCGAACACCGGGGAGCTGTTTTTT. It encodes CSVDSGGIPNTGELFF.

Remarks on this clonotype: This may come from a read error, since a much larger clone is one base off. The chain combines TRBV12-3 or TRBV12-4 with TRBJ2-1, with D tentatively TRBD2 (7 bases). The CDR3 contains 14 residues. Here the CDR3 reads CAGSDGGPYNEQFF. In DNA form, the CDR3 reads TGTGCAGGTTCGGACGGGGGGCCATACAATGAGCAGTTCTTC.

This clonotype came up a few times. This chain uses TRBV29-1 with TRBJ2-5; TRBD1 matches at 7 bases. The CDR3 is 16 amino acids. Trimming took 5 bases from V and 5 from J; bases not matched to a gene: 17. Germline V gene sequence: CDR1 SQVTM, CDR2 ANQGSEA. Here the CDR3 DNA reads TGCAGCGTTCCACTAAGCGGACAGTCCAGGGGGGAGACCCAGTACTTC. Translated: CSVPLSGQSRGETQYF.

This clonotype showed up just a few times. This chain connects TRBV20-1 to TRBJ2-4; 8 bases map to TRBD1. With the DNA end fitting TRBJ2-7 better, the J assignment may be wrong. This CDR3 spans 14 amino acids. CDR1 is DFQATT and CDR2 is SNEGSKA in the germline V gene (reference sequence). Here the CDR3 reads CSALDRDPYSEQYF. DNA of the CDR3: TGCAGTGCTTTGGACAGGGATCCATATAGCGAGCAGTACTTC.

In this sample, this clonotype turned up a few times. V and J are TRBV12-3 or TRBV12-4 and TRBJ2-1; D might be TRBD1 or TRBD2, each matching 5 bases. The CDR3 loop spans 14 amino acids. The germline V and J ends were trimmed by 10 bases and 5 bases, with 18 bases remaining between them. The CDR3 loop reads CAIQDSGWNNEQFF. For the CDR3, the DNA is TGTGCCATCCAAGACAGCGGATGGAACAATGAGCAGTTCTTC.

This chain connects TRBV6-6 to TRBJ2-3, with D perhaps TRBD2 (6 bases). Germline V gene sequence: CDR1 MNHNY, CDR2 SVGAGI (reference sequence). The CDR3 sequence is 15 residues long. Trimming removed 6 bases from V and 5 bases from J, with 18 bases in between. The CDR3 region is CASSAGTPEVDTQYF. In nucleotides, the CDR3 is TGTGCCAGCAGCGCCGGGACTCCTGAGGTAGATACGCAGTATTTT.

For the CDR3, the DNA is TGTGCCAGCAGCGTAGTACCCGGACTAGCCCCAGGGACCCAGTACTTC. As protein: CASSVVPGLAPGTQYF. The chain carries TRBV9 and TRBJ2-5, with 8 positions matching TRBD2. Looked up from germline, CDR1 is SGDLS and CDR2 is YYNGEE. J was trimmed by 7 bases and V by 0 bases; bases with no gene match: 11. The CDR3 totals 16 residues.

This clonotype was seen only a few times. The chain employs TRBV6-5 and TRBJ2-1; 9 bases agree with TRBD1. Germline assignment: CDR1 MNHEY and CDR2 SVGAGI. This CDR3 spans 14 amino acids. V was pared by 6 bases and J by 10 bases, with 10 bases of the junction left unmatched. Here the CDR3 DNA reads TGTGCCAGCAGGCGGACAGGGGACCCCAGGGAGCAGTTCTTC. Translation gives CASRRTGDPREQFF.

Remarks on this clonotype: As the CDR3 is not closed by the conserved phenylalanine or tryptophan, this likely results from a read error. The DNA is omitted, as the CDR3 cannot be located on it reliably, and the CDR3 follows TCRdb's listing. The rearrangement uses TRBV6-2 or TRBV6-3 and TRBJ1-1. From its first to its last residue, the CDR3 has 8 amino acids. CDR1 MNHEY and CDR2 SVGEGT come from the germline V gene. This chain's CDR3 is CASKERNY.

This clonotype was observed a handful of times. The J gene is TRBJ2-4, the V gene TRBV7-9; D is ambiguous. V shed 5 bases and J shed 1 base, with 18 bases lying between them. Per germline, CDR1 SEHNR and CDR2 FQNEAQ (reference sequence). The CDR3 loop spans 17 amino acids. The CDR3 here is CASSPGWPPVAKNIQYF. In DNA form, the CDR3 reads TGTGCCAGCAGCCCCGGGTGGCCCCCGGTCGCCAAAAACATTCAGTACTTC.

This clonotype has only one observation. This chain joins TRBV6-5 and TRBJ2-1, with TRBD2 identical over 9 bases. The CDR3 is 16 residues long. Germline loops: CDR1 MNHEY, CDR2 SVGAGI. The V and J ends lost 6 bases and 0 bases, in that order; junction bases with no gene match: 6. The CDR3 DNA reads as TGTGCCAGCAGCGCGGGGGGGCCCGTCTCCTACAATGAGCAGTTCTTC. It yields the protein CASSAGGPVSYNEQFF.

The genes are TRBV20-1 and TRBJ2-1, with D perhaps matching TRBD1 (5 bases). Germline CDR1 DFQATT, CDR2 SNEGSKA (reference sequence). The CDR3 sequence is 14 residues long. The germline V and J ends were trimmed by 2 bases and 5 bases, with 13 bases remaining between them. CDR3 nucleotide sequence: TGCAGTGCTAGATCCACAACCAGGGACAATGAGCAGTTCTTC. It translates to CSARSTTRDNEQFF.

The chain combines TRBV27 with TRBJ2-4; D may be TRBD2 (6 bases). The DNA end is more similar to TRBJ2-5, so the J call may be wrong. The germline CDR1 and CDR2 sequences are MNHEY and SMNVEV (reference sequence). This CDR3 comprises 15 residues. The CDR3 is CASSALGGRSETQYF. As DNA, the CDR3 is TGTGCCAGCAGTGCCCTCGGAGGGAGGTCAGAGACCCAGTACTTC.

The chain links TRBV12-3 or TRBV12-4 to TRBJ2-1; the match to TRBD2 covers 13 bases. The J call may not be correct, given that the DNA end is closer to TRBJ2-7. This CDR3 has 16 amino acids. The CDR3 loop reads CASSSKTSGGYNEQYF. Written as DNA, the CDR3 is TGTGCCAGCAGTTCTAAGACTAGCGGGGGGTACAATGAGCAGTACTTC.

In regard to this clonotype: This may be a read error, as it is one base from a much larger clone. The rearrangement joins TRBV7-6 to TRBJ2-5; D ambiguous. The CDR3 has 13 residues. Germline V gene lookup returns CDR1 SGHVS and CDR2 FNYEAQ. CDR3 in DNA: TGTGCCGGCAGCTTAGCTGGGTACGAGACCCAGTACTTC. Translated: CAGSLAGYETQYF.

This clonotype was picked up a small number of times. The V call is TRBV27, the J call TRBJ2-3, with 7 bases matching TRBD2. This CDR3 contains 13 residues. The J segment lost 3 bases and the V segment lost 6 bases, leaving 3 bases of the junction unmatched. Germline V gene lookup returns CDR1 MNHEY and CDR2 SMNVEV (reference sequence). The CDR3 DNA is TGTGCCAGCAGGACTAGCCTTACAGATACGCAGTATTTT. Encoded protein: CASRTSLTDTQYF.

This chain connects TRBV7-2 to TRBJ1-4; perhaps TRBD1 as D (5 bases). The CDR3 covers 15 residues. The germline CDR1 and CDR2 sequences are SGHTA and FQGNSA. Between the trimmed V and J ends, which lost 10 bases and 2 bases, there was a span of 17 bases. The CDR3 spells CANRLRDLTNEKLFF. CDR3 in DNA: TGTGCCAACAGACTGAGGGACCTCACTAATGAAAAACTGTTTTTT. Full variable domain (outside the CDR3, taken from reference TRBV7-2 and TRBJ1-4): GAGVSQSPSNKVTEKGKDVELRCDPISGHTALYWYRQSLGQGLEFLIYFQGNSAPDKSGLPSDRFSAERTGGSVSTLTIQRTQQEDSAVYLCANRLRDLTNEKLFFGSGTQLSVL.

The CDR3 region has the DNA TGTGCCAGCAGCTTAGCGCAACGGGGGCTGGTAGATACGCAGTATTTT. Its protein product is CASSLAQRGLVDTQYF. The chain is built from TRBV7-2 and TRBJ2-3; D is perhaps TRBD1 or TRBD2 (6 bases each). Germline CDR1 SGHTA, CDR2 FQGNSA. The CDR3 sequence is 16 residues long. The ends were cut back, 0 bases at V and 5 bases at J, with 15 bases in the middle. The variable domain in full, with the rest retrieved from reference TRBV7-2 and TRBJ2-3, is GAGVSQSPSNKVTEKGKDVELRCDPISGHTALYWYRQSLGQGLEFLIYFQGNSAPDKSGLPSDRFSAERTGGSVSTLTIQRTQQEDSAVYLCASSLAQRGLVDTQYFGPGTRLTVL.